A selection of T cell receptor beta chains follows, all from one sample in a study of shared clonotypes between healthy human individuals. The repertoire was sequenced with immunoSEQ multiplex PCR; TCRdb's copy has only in-frame clones and lacks some. Of about 230,000 clones detected, 60% to 80% appear once; the ten largest clones hold 11%. Sequencing was done on a sample of memory CD4+ T cells sorted from blood. These receptors came from a man under 40 in good health. CDR3s include the opening cysteine and the closing phenylalanine or tryptophan. A D gene is named only where the DNA matches it firmly. Clone size is stated in some rows and not others, as once, few, many or a class when expanded.

abundance,d_gene,v_gene,j_gene,CDR3nt,CDR3aa
once,.,TRBV10-3,TRBJ2-2,TGTGCCATCAGGAGACAGGATGGGGAGCTGTTTTTT,CAIRRQDGELFF
few,.,TRBV9,TRBJ2-7,TGTGCCAGCAGCGTAGGTAGCGCGAGCTCCTACGAGCAGTACTTC,CASSVGSASSYEQYF
.,.,TRBV15,TRBJ1-4,TGTGCCACCAGCAGAGTGGGGGCTGGAAAACTGTTTTTT,CATSRVGAGKLFF
.,TRBD2,TRBV5-1,TRBJ2-1,TGCGCCAGCAGCCCAACTAGCGGGAGGGATGAGCAGTTCTTC,CASSPTSGRDEQFF
.,.,TRBV28,TRBJ1-1,TGTGCCAGCAGTCATCTGGACTTCATGCACCCGAACACTGAAGCTTTCTTT,CASSHLDFMHPNTEAFF
.,.,TRBV10-2,TRBJ2-3,TGCGCCAGCAGTGTCATGGCGGCCACCGGTAATACGCAGTATTTT,CASSVMAATGNTQYF
.,.,TRBV6-5,TRBJ1-2,TGTGCCAGCAGTTACTCGAGTAAGCGGGGAAACTATGGCTACACCTTC,CASSYSSKRGNYGYTF
few,TRBD2,TRBV7-2,TRBJ2-1,TGTGCCAGCAGCCGCACTAGCGGACTTTACAATGAGCAGTTCTTC,CASSRTSGLYNEQFF
.,.,TRBV10-2,TRBJ1-5,TGCGCCAGCAGTGAGGGGCAGGCTAGCAATCAGCCCCAGCATTTT,CASSEGQASNQPQHF
.,TRBD2,TRBV2,TRBJ2-4,TGTGCCAGCAAAATACGTAGCGGGAGTCGAAACATTCAGTACTTC,CASKIRSGSRNIQYF
many,.,TRBV30,TRBJ1-4,TGTGCCGCCGGACTGCTGAATGAAAAACTGTTTTTT,CAAGLLNEKLFF
.,.,TRBV9,TRBJ1-2,TGTGCCAGCAGCGTCGGGATGACGGGAGGCGGCTACACCTTC,CASSVGMTGGGYTF
few,.,TRBV20-1,TRBJ2-5,TGCAGAGGAGGGGTGGGGGAGACCCAGTACTTC,CRGGVGETQYF
.,TRBD2,TRBV7-7,TRBJ2-2,TGTGCCAGCAGCCCCAGCGGGAGCGGGGAGCTGTTTTTT,CASSPSGSGELFF
many,.,TRBV5-6,TRBJ2-7,TGTGCCAGCAGCGGTAAACTGGTTACTAACTCCTACGAGCAGTACTTC,CASSGKLVTNSYEQYF
.,.,TRBV18,TRBJ1-5,TGTGCCAGCTCACCAGATGATCAGCCCCAGCATTTT,CASSPDDQPQHF
.,.,TRBV7-2,TRBJ2-1,TGTGCCAGCAGCTTGAGCGTAAGCTCCTACAATGAGCAGTTCTTC,CASSLSVSSYNEQFF
.,.,TRBV5-1,TRBJ2-5,TGCGCCAGCAGCTTGGCTGCAGGCCAAGAGACCCAGTACTTC,CASSLAAGQETQYF
.,TRBD2,TRBV5-8,TRBJ2-5,TGTGCCAGCAGCTTGGGAACTAGCGGGGCCGAACAAGAGACCCAGTACTTC,CASSLGTSGAEQETQYF
.,.,TRBV9,TRBJ1-2,TGTGCCAGCAGCGTAGAACCTACAGGGTTGAAGGGCTACACCTTC,CASSVEPTGLKGYTF
.,.,TRBV2,TRBJ2-1,TGTGCCAGCAGACCCTGGGGTTGGGCACGCAATGAGCAGTTCTTC,CASRPWGWARNEQFF
once,TRBD1,TRBV5-4,TRBJ1-3,TGTGCCAGCAGTTCGCCGGGACAGGGCTCTAGAAACACCATATATTTT,CASSSPGQGSRNTIYF
.,TRBD2,TRBV5-1,TRBJ2-7,TGCGCCAGCAGCGGGACTAGCGGGAGCTGGGAGCAGTACTTC,CASSGTSGSWEQYF
.,TRBD1,TRBV29-1,TRBJ2-5,TGCAGCGTTGAAGAGGACAGGGGACGCTCCGAGACCCAGTACTTC,CSVEEDRGRSETQYF
.,TRBD1,TRBV2,TRBJ2-7,TGTGCCAGCATTGAACAGGGGATGGGCGAGCAGTACTTC,CASIEQGMGEQYF
.,.,TRBV5-1,TRBJ2-5,TGCGCCAGCAGCTTTAAGGGCCCGGAGACCCAGTACTTC,CASSFKGPETQYF
.,.,TRBV5-1,TRBJ2-2,TGCGCCAGCAGCTGGGACCCCAGTCCCGGGGAGCTGTTTTTT,CASSWDPSPGELFF
.,.,TRBV5-1,TRBJ2-7,TGCGCCAGCAGCTTGGGAACTAGTAGCGCCGAGCAGTACTTC,CASSLGTSSAEQYF
.,TRBD2,TRBV6-1,TRBJ2-3,TGTGCCAGCGGAAGGGAGGGGTCGGCAGATACGCAGTATTTT,CASGREGSADTQYF
few,TRBD2,TRBV18,TRBJ2-2,TGTGCCAGCTCCTCGGGACTAGCGGGAGTAGCTAACACCGGGGAGCTGTTTTTT,CASSSGLAGVANTGELFF
.,.,TRBV19,TRBJ2-1,TGTGCCAGTAGTATAAGGTGGCTAGACGCGGGGAATGAGCAGTTCTTC,CASSIRWLDAGNEQFF